This record looks at one TCR beta chain sequence and its context. The entry originates in a study of blood T cell repertoires in COVID-19. Study summary: The origin of the acute and convalescent COVID-19 samples was the United States, Italy and Spain.

In the study's own analysis: Researchers report that nucleated cell counts were estimated from reference gene primer amplification. This table comes from immunoSEQ multiplex PCR, and its TCRdb copy is limited to in-frame clones, with some not included. V and J calls and clone size are given by that table; D and trimming were obtained from the DNA. The repertoire holds about 420,000 clones, with about 90% as singletons. The sequenced material came from peripheral blood. This sequence was found in a man between 18 and 29 years old with COVID-19, enrolled during active disease.

CDR3 DNA sequence: TGTGCCAGTAGTATGGTGAGGGATACGCAGTATTTT. Translating gives CASSMVRDTQYF. The rearrangement joins TRBV19 to TRBJ2-3; D unresolved. Trimming left V 3 bases short and J 6 bases short, with 7 bases between. The CDR3 contains 12 residues. Germline CDR1 and CDR2: LNHDA and SQIVND (reference sequence).